This T cell receptor beta chain was retrieved from a study of control samples from healthy donors and cancer patients (dated by TCRdb to 2018 to 2020). The CDR3 runs 16 amino acids, cysteine and phenylalanine included. Only CDR3 DNA remains: 48 bases, in frame from the first base. The germline V gene provides CDR1 KGHSH and CDR2 LQKENI. V loses 2 bases, J loses 1 base, and the germline ends lie 11 bases apart. Comment on this clone: Its binding antigen is unknown. Nothing much larger sits one base from this clone, and base qualities are not available.

Libraries were constructed by the immunoSEQ multiplex PCR assay. TCRdb mirrors the immuneACCESS table, restricted to in-frame sequences. Some clones are absent from its copies; in checked studies, under half trace to an unresolved V gene, and the reason for the others is unknown. The sample has tens of thousands of clones on record, 94% of them singletons. The leading ten clones occupy roughly 4% of the sample. The V and J genes are TRBV18 and TRBJ2-2, with no confidently assigned D gene. Sequencing input: blood. The receptor comes from a man in his thirties or forties in good health. The nucleotides read TGTGCCAGCTCACCAGGAGAAGGATTGAACACCGGGGAGCTGTTTTTT. This gives the protein CASSPGEGLNTGELFF.